This entry is about one TCR beta chain. The entry originates in a study of spatial heterogeneity in lung cancer. In TCRdb, the 5' RACE reads were re-called with MiXCR into one record per CDR3 protein. The sample carries over 25,000 distinct CDR3 sequences, about 8.1% recorded once. Germline V gene data show CDR1 as LGHNA and CDR2 as YNFKEQ. Trimming took off 4 bases at V and 5 bases at J, with 15 bases between the two ends. There are 15 residues in the CDR3. Time point: sample taken at primary tumor resection. Unsorted whole RNA samples from tumor, nontumor lung or frozen PBMC were sequenced. The rearrangement joins TRBV4-2 to TRBJ1-5, with D perhaps matching TRBD1 (6 bases). The source was PBMCs, collected at surgery. This sequence originates from a female donor with early-stage non-small cell lung cancer. In DNA form, the CDR3 reads TGTGCCAGCAGCCCCTGGGTAGGGGGGGATCAGCCCCAGCATTTT. It yields the protein CASSPWVGGDQPQHF.